This is a list of T cell receptor beta chains from one sample in a study of PD-L1 blockade in urothelial cancer. Only in-frame clones appear in the TCRdb table, and some are missing; sequencing was by immunoSEQ multiplex PCR. This table has 95,000 to 100,000 clones, around 87% appearing once. The input for sequencing was PBMCs, taken around atezolizumab (anti-PD-L1) treatment. All receptors come from a man in his sixties with urothelial cancer. The CDR3 runs from the conserved cysteine through the conserved F or W. D genes are given only for firm matches. The listing skips clone size in some rows; elsewhere it reads once, few, many or a size class.

V	size	D	J	length	CDR3	DNA
TRBV28	-	-	TRBJ2-7	16	CASSLGDSTSSYEQYF	TGTGCCAGCAGTTTGGGCGACAGTACATCCTCCTACGAGCAGTACTTC
TRBV6-5	few	-	TRBJ1-4	12	CASSQQAGKLFF	TGTGCCAGCAGCCAGCAAGCGGGAAAACTGTTTTTT
TRBV28	few	TRBD1	TRBJ1-1	16	CASSSPDRVRNTEAFF	TGTGCCAGCAGTTCCCCAGACAGGGTGAGGAACACTGAAGCTTTCTTT
TRBV7-2	-	-	TRBJ1-2	15	CASSAKGAGLYGYTF	TGTGCCAGCAGCGCCAAAGGGGCAGGGCTGTATGGCTACACCTTC
TRBV2	-	TRBD2	TRBJ2-5	15	CASSSDPTGGGTQYF	TGTGCCAGCAGTTCCGACCCTACGGGGGGAGGGACCCAGTACTTC
TRBV5-4	-	-	TRBJ2-1	15	CASSLSVGSYNEQFF	TGTGCCAGCAGCTTGTCGGTCGGCTCCTACAATGAGCAGTTCTTC
TRBV5-6	-	TRBD1	TRBJ2-5	13	CASSPGQGETQYF	TGTGCCAGCAGCCCCGGACAGGGTGAGACCCAGTACTTC
TRBV18	-	-	TRBJ1-4	17	CASSQWGESRTNEKLFF	TGTGCCAGCTCCCAGTGGGGGGAGTCCAGGACTAATGAAAAACTGTTTTTT
TRBV6-5	-	-	TRBJ1-1	15	CASSYQGGRGTEAFF	TGTGCCAGCTCCTACCAGGGAGGAAGGGGCACTGAAGCTTTCTTT
TRBV4-2	once	TRBD1	TRBJ1-1	15	CASSTRQGSYTEAFF	TGTGCCAGCAGCACCCGACAGGGTTCCTACACTGAAGCTTTCTTT